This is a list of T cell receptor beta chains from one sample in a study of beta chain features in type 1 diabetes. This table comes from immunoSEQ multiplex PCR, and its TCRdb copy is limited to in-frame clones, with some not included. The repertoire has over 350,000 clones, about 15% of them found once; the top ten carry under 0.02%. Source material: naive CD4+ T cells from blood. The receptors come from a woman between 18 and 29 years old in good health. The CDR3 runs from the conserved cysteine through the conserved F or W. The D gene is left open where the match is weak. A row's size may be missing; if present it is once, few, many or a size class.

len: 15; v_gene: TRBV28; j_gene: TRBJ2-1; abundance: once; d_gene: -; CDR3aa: CASSLDRAVGNEQFF; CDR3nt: TGTGCCAGCAGTTTAGATAGAGCCGTTGGCAATGAGCAGTTCTTC
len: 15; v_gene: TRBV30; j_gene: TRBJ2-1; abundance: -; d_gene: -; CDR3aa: CAWSRRGNPENEQFF; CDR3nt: TGTGCCTGGAGTAGGAGGGGTAACCCCGAGAATGAGCAGTTCTTC
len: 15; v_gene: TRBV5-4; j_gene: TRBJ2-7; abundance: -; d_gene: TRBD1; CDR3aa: CASSLEQGAPYEQYF; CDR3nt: TGTGCCAGCAGCTTGGAGCAGGGGGCACCCTACGAGCAGTACTTC
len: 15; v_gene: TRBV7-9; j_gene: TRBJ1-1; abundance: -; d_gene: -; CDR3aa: CASSFGGTGFSEAFF; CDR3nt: TGTGCCAGCAGCTTCGGAGGGACGGGATTTTCAGAAGCTTTCTTT
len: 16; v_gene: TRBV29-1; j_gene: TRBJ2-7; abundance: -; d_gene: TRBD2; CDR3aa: CSVINFGTSGFYEQYF; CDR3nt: TGCAGCGTGATAAATTTCGGGACTAGCGGGTTCTACGAGCAGTACTTC
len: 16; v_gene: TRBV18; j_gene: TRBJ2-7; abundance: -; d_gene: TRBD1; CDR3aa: CASSRIAAGGMNEQYF; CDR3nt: TGTGCCAGCTCACGAATCGCGGCAGGGGGCATGAACGAGCAGTACTTC
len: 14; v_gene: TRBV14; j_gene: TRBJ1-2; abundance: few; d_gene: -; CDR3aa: CASSQALTNYGYTF; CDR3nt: TGTGCCAGCAGCCAAGCCCTTACTAACTATGGCTACACCTTC
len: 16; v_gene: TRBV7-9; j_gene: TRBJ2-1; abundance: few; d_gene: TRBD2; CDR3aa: CASSSLTTSGSREQFF; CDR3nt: TGTGCCAGCAGCTCTCTCACGACTAGCGGGAGCCGTGAGCAGTTCTTC
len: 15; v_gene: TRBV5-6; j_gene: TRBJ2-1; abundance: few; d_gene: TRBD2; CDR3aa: CASSLVLAGANEQFF; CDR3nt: TGTGCCAGCAGCTTGGTACTAGCGGGAGCCAATGAGCAGTTCTTC
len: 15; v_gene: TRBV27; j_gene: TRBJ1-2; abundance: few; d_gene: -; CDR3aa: CASSLIGQGDYGYTF; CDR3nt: TGTGCCAGCAGTTTAATCGGCCAGGGCGACTATGGCTACACCTTC
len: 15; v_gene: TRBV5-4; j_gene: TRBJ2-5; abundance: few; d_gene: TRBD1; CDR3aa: CASSGVGQGLETQYF; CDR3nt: TGTGCCAGCAGCGGAGTGGGACAGGGTTTGGAGACCCAGTACTTC
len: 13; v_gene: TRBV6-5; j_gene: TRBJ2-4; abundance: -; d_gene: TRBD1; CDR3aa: CASSWTGVDIQYF; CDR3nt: TGTGCCAGCAGCTGGACAGGGGTGGACATTCAGTACTTC
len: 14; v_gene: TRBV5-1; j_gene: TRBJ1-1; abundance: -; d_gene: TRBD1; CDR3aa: CASSRDRASTEAFF; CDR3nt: TGCGCCAGCAGCCGGGACAGGGCGAGCACTGAAGCTTTCTTT
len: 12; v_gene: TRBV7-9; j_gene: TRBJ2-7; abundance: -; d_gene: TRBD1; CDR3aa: CASSPAGQGQYF; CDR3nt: TGTGCCAGCAGCCCCGCCGGACAGGGCCAGTACTTC
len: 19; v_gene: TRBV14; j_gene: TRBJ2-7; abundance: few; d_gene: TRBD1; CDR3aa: CASSQEKFRDRASSHEQYF; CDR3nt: TGTGCCAGCAGCCAAGAGAAGTTCAGGGACAGGGCCTCCTCCCACGAGCAGTACTTC
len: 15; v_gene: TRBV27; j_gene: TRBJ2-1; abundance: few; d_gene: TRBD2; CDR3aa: CASSIAYSGRNEQFF; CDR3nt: TGTGCCAGCAGTATCGCGTATAGCGGGAGGAATGAGCAGTTCTTC
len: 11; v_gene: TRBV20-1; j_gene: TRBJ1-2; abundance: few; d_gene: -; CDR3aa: CSVHRVYGYTF; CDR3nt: TGCAGTGTCCACAGAGTTTATGGCTACACCTTC
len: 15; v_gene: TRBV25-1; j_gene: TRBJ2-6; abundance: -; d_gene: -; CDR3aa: CASSDGPSGANVLTF; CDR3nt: TGTGCCAGCAGTGATGGGCCCTCTGGGGCCAACGTCCTGACTTTC
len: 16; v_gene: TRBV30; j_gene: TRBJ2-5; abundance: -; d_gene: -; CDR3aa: CAWSVGLAWRQETQYF; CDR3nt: TGTGCCTGGAGTGTAGGGCTAGCGTGGCGCCAAGAGACCCAGTACTTC
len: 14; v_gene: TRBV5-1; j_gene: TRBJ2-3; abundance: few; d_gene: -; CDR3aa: CASSTTGPGDTQYF; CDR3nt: TGCGCCAGCAGCACGACAGGCCCTGGAGATACGCAGTATTTT
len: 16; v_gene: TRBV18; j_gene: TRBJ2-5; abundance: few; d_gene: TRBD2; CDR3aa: CASSISGTSGKETQYF; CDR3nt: TGTGCCAGCTCAATCTCCGGGACTAGCGGGAAAGAGACCCAGTACTTC
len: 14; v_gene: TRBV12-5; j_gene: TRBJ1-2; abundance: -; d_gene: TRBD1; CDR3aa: CASGWDSTNYGYTF; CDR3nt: TGTGCTAGTGGTTGGGACAGCACAAACTATGGCTACACCTTC
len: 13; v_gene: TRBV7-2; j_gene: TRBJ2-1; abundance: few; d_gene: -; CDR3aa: CASSLVFRNEQFF; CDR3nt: TGTGCCAGCAGCTTAGTTTTTCGCAATGAGCAGTTCTTC
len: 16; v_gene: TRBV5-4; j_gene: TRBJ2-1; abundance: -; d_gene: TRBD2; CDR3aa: CASSLVGGRNYNEQFF; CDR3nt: TGTGCCAGCAGCTTGGTAGGCGGGAGAAACTACAATGAGCAGTTCTTC
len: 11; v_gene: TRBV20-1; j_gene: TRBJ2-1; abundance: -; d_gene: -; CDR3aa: CSARGADYQFF; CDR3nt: TGCAGTGCTAGAGGGGCTGACTACCAGTTCTTC
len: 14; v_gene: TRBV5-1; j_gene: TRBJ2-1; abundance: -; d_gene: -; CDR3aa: CASSRLSGTNEQFF; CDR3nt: TGCGCCAGCAGCAGACTTAGCGGAACCAATGAGCAGTTCTTC
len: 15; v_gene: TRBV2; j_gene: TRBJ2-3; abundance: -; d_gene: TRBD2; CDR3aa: CASSATSGRTDTQYF; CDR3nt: TGTGCCAGCAGTGCCACTAGCGGCCGCACAGATACGCAGTATTTT
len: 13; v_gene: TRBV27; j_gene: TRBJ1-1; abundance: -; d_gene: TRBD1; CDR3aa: CASRGTGGTEAFF; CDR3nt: TGTGCCAGCAGGGGGACAGGGGGCACTGAAGCTTTCTTT
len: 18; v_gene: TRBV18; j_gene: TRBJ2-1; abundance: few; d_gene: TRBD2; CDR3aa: CASQGLAGLSPRYNEQFF; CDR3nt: TGTGCCAGCCAGGGACTAGCGGGCCTAAGCCCACGCTACAATGAGCAGTTCTTC
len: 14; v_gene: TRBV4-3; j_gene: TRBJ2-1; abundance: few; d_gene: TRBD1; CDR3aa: CASNEQGASNEQFF; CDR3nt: TGCGCCAGCAATGAACAGGGGGCATCCAATGAGCAGTTCTTC
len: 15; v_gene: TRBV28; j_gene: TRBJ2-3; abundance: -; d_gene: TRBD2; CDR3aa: CASTAGGPPSDTQYF; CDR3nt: TGTGCCAGCACAGCGGGAGGCCCCCCATCGGATACGCAGTATTTT
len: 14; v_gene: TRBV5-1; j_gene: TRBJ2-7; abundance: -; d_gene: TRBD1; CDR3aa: CASSLDRELHEQYF; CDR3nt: TGCGCCAGCAGCTTAGACAGGGAGCTGCACGAGCAGTACTTC
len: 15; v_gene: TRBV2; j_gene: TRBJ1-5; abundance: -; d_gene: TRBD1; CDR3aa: CASMPQGSRNQPQHF; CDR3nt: TGTGCCAGCATGCCACAGGGGAGTCGCAATCAGCCCCAGCATTTT
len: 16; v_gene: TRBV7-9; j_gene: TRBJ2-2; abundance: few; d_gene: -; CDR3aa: CASTRPGLRNTGELFF; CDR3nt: TGTGCCAGCACTCGACCGGGACTCCGGAACACCGGGGAGCTGTTTTTT
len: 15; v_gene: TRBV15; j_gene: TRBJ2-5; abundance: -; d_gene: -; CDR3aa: CATSRVRVGGETQYF; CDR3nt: TGTGCCACCAGCAGAGTAAGGGTTGGGGGGGAGACCCAGTACTTC
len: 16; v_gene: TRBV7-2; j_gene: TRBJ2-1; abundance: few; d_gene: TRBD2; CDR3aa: CASSQTLAGAYNEQFF; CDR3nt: TGTGCCAGCAGCCAAACACTAGCGGGGGCCTACAATGAGCAGTTCTTC
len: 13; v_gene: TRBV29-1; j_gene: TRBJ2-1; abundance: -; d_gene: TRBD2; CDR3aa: CSVVAGEPYEQFF; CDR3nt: TGCAGCGTGGTAGCGGGAGAGCCCTATGAGCAGTTCTTC
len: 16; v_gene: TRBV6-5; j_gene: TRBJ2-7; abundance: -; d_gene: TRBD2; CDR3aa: CASSWGTSGTFYEQYF; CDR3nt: TGTGCCAGCAGTTGGGGGACTAGCGGGACTTTCTACGAGCAGTACTTC
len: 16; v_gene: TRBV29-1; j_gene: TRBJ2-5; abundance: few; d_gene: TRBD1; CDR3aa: CSVGPAPDRYQETQYF; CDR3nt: TGCAGCGTTGGCCCCGCCCCGGACAGGTATCAAGAGACCCAGTACTTC
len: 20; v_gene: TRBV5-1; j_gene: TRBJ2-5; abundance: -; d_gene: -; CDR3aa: CASSSHHRARGLFRQETQYF; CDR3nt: TGCGCCAGCAGCTCACACCACAGGGCTCGGGGTTTGTTTCGTCAAGAGACCCAGTACTTC